The present T cell receptor beta chain was sequenced within a study of cytomegalovirus exposure and HLA in healthy donors (dated by TCRdb to the late 2010s). General notes on the study: An earlier analysis of 587 of the donors reported 276 Gb of sequence data and about 120 million unique TCR beta sequences obtained from roughly 180 million T cells. Approximately 310 gigabases of sequencing data and tens of millions of unique TCR sequences were included in an early release covering roughly 600 HLA-typed donors. Among the roughly 390 genotyped donors, around 79% belonged to the genetic ancestry cluster associated with self-reported Caucasian donors. The study aimed to test whether cataloging public T cell receptors could reveal signatures of past pathogen exposure. The study used immunosequencing to profile the T cell repertoires of approximately 650 subjects and linked those repertoires to cytomegalovirus serostatus. Along with the roughly 670-subject first cohort, a separate validation cohort of more than 90 different subjects was used. High-throughput TCR immunosequencing, statistical association of individual TCRs with disease status, and machine learning were combined to predict cytomegalovirus infection status. To study patterns of TCR occurrence, a later analysis re-analyzed previously published TCR beta repertoires from 666 donors and added high-resolution HLA genotyping. Rather than drawing on any new phenotypic data, the later analysis identified candidate immune exposures from TCR beta sequences and the way those sequences occurred across donors. An earlier analysis of some 500 of the donors applied high-throughput TCR beta sequencing to assess whether each TCR beta V gene segment acted as functional or pseudogenic. Alongside the repertoire data, information on donor age, sex, ethnicity and CMV serostatus was compiled. A later genetic analysis took genome-wide SNP genotypes for about 60% of the roughly 670 donors and used that subset as a discovery cohort. Every discovery cohort repertoire had been produced on one sequencing platform. Both class I and class II loci were covered by HLA typing, at four-digit resolution. Typing coverage differed by locus: A, B, C, DRB1 and DQB1 were typed in roughly 629-630 donors, DQA1 in about 500, DPA1 in some 610, and DPB1 in just under 490. Because of strong linkage in the cohort, five DR-DQ haplotypes were treated as single units for association and clustering. On average, around 200,000 unique TCR beta nucleotide sequences were sequenced per donor among some 430 genotyped donors of the cohort, with around 19% of those sequences being non-productive. The study at large found these results: A group of highly shared sequence variants was considered likely to be a technical artifact of the sequencing pipeline. A few of the identified cytomegalovirus-associated TCR beta chains were confirmed in vitro to be specific for cytomegalovirus antigens. According to a later analysis, parvovirus B19, influenza, CMV and Epstein-Barr virus appeared linked to several top co-occurrence clusters. According to a later genetic analysis, donors in an Asian-associated ancestry cluster had fewer N-insertions in productive TCRs than the approximately 700-donor mean. Sequencing depth was assumed to be roughly uniform across donors in the presence/absence analyses, though that assumption may not hold. The classifier was reported to diagnose cytomegalovirus status with high specificity and sensitivity in both the original cohort and the validation cohort. For the cohort, immune exposure information was limited to CMV serostatus. According to a later analysis, most CMV-associated TCR beta chains appeared to be HLA-restricted, and the HLA associations seemed to be driven largely by CMV exposure. A further reported finding was that TCR beta sequences accurately predicted the HLA-A and HLA-B alleles for most subjects in the first cohort. Some IMGT-functional V segments, including TRBV6-2 and TRBV6-3, could not be distinguished by the 87-base-pair reads and were therefore excluded. The study listed 150 to 200 TCR beta chains as associated with cytomegalovirus. In an earlier analysis of 587 of the donors, most TCR beta V segments appeared in productive rearrangements about 87% or about 30% of the time, broadly matching IMGT annotations. Strong co-occurrence of HLA alleles, especially DR and DQ, made assigning TCR associations to individual alleles difficult. According to a later analysis, TCR association rates differed among HLA loci, with DRB1 alleles showing the most associated TCRs and HLA-C alleles showing the fewest. The authors suggested that the approach could potentially be extended to other disease states and immunological phenotypes. An association between a missense DCLRE1C variant and V-gene and J-gene trimming of TCR beta chains was found in a later genetic analysis and replicated in an independent cohort. A later analysis found that HLA-associated TCR beta chains were more clonally expanded and had lower generation probabilities than equally common non-associated chains. The cohort was sequenced for TCR beta chains only, and without alpha or paired-chain data the features that could be detected were limited. Most TCR sequences were seen in very few donors, while some public TCRs were found in many individuals. Specific HLA alleles were associated with 15,000 to 20,000 TCR beta sequences at a false discovery rate of 0.05 in a later analysis. Because counts were too low, seventeen rarely observed V segments, including chromosome 9 orphons, were left out of the earlier analysis of 587 of the donors. Because some donors lacked HLA typing at each locus, the association tests relied only on the typed subset. Correlated functional status among segregating V segments might be attributable to linkage disequilibrium, but an unknown experimental factor could not be ruled out.

V is cut back by 6 bases and J by 7 bases, with 3 bases in the junction unmatched. Reading the germline V gene gives CDR1 SGDLS and CDR2 YYNGEE. The CDR3 sequence holds 12 residues, the cysteine and phenylalanine included. Solely the CDR3 DNA is kept, with 36 bases framed from the first base. Library construction relied on the immunoSEQ multiplex PCR assay. A mixture of 60 forward primers for TCR Vbeta segments and 13 reverse primers for TCR Jbeta segments was used in the multiplex PCR. A multiplex PCR assay on genomic DNA amplified the CDR3 region of rearranged TCR beta genes. Amplified TCR beta libraries were sequenced as 87-base-pair reads on the Illumina HiSeq System. In the source study's methods: A later analysis counted tens of millions of unique TCR beta chains across the 600 to 850 repertoires, and some 11 million of these chains were shared by at least two donors. To remove PCR and sequencing errors, raw reads were error-corrected and collapsed into unique sequences using a nearest-neighbor algorithm that merged closely related sequences. To assign V, D and J gene segments, CDR3 sequences were aligned to IMGT reference sequences. For a sequence to be retained, a match of at least six nucleotides to both a V gene segment and a J gene segment was required. A rearrangement counted as productive if the CDR3 had no stop codons and remained in frame with V and J, and every other rearrangement counted as non-productive. Following IMGT convention, CDR3 was defined as the stretch from the second conserved V-encoded cysteine to the conserved J-encoded phenylalanine. The earlier analysis of approximately 500 of the donors excluded sequences that lacked an unambiguous match to a single V gene segment. An earlier analysis of fewer than 650 of the donors classified V segments as functional when productive rearrangements were above 56.7% and as segregating when the standard deviation between donors was above 5%. A statistical classification framework was developed to diagnose cytomegalovirus status using the catalog of TCR beta chain sequences. A later analysis assigned V and J genes by comparing TCR nucleotide sequences with IMGT/GENE-DB human TR gene sequences. In a later analysis, CDR3 sequences and most-parsimonious VDJ recombination scenarios were assigned using the TCRdist pipeline. In a later analysis, each TCR beta chain was defined by its CDR3 amino acid sequence together with its V-gene family, and reads lacking a unique V-gene family were excluded. A later analysis removed 592 highly shared, low-generation-probability nucleotide sequences to deal with suspected cross-contamination and a sequencing artifact. For each public chain, a later analysis derived a clonal expansion index from normalized ranks of inferred template counts within each repertoire. In a later analysis, generation probabilities were computed using a VDJ recombination model fitted to out-of-frame rearrangements, and the results were checked against IGoR. In a later analysis, TCR-TCR, TCR-HLA and TCR-CMV co-occurrence was scored with hypergeometric tests, and a repertoire-size bias correction was applied to TCR pairs. In a later analysis, false discovery rates were estimated by permuting HLA or CMV assignments 20 times. In a later analysis, co-occurring TCRs were grouped with DBSCAN, and TCRdist sequence similarity was added when clustering was performed within HLA-allele-positive subsets. Repertoires with fewer than 30,000 or more than 120,000 public chains were left out of co-occurrence clustering, as were four to six repertoires with anomalous nucleotide sharing. Not all clones reach the TCRdb copy of this immuneACCESS table, which keeps in-frame sequences only. Checked studies attribute under half of the gap to unresolved V genes and leave the rest unexplained. Clone size and the V and J calls come from that table; the DNA yielded D and trimming. The sample profile shows 150,000 to 200,000 clones; roughly an eighth of them were found once. Together, the top ten hold more than 7% of the sample.

For this clone: Its antigen remains unidentified. No qualities accompany the bases; no much larger clone lies one base away.

The cohort comprised fewer than 750 healthy bone marrow donors. All cohort members were sampled while nominally healthy, although unrecorded immune exposures were likely present. The donor tested CMV seropositive, placing the donor among the roughly 300 seropositive members of the cohort. A peripheral blood sample was provided by each donor, and peripheral blood mononuclear cells were used for TCR beta sequencing. Genomic DNA was extracted from the blood cell samples with the Qiagen DNeasy Blood Extraction Kit. Sequencing was carried out using PBMCs. The clonotype originates from a man aged 45-65 years in good health and CMV-seropositive. This chain joins TRBV9 to TRBJ2-1; 8 of the junction bases match TRBD1. CDR3 protein: CASNTGGNEQFF. The nucleotides read TGTGCCAGCAATACAGGGGGGAATGAGCAGTTCTTC.